This T cell receptor beta chain was profiled in a study of blood T cell repertoires in COVID-19. Clones were sequenced by immunoSEQ multiplex PCR, and TCRdb holds only the in-frame ones, with some missing. The sample shows roughly 200,000 clones, 89% of them seen only once. Participants spanned ages about 18 to 90 years and resided in 20 to 30 US areas. Participant reports of clinical history set cohort assignment. The CDR3 has 14 residues. From germline, CDR1 is SEHNR and CDR2 FQNEAQ (reference sequence). Trimming removed 2 bases from V and 3 bases from J, with 10 bases in between. The clonotype comes from a woman aged 40 to 55 with acute COVID-19. The sequenced sample consisted of PBMCs or T cells enriched from blood (not recorded which). The chain couples TRBV7-9 to TRBJ1-2; D is unclear. The chain's CDR3 is CASSLTGVDYGYTF. The CDR3 DNA follows: TGTGCCAGCAGCTTAACCGGGGTTGACTATGGCTACACCTTC.